A selection of T cell receptor beta chains follows, all from one sample in a study of shared clonotypes between healthy human individuals. TCRdb keeps only in-frame clones here, not all; method: immunoSEQ multiplex PCR. The data show about 700,000 clones, with 90% to 95% seen just once and roughly 22% held by the top ten. Sequencing used naive CD8+ T cells sorted from blood. The source of these receptors is a man aged 30 to 39 in good health. The CDR3 runs from the conserved cysteine through the conserved F or W. A D gene is named only where the DNA matches it firmly. Some rows have no size entry. The others give once, few or many, or a class for an expanded clone.

D gene: -
CDR3 length: 14
J gene: TRBJ1-1
V gene: TRBV19
clone size: -
CDR3 DNA: TGTGCCAGTAGTATTTCAGGGATGAACACTGAAGCTTTCTTT
CDR3 protein: CASSISGMNTEAFF

D gene: -
CDR3 length: 13
J gene: TRBJ2-7
V gene: TRBV15
clone size: -
CDR3 DNA: TGTGCCACCAGCAGAGACCGCTCCTACGAGCAGTACTTC
CDR3 protein: CATSRDRSYEQYF

D gene: TRBD1
CDR3 length: 14
J gene: TRBJ2-7
V gene: TRBV27
clone size: -
CDR3 DNA: TGTGCCAGCAGTTTTCAGGGGGTTGTCTACGAGCAGTACTTC
CDR3 protein: CASSFQGVVYEQYF

D gene: -
CDR3 length: 14
J gene: TRBJ1-1
V gene: TRBV7-6
clone size: few
CDR3 DNA: TGTGCCAGCAGCCAAGGACGGATGAACACTGAAGCTTTCTTT
CDR3 protein: CASSQGRMNTEAFF

D gene: TRBD1
CDR3 length: 12
J gene: TRBJ2-7
V gene: TRBV7-9
clone size: -
CDR3 DNA: TGTGCCAGCAGCCTACAGGGGGGCGAGCAGTACTTC
CDR3 protein: CASSLQGGEQYF

D gene: -
CDR3 length: 16
J gene: TRBJ1-1
V gene: TRBV28
clone size: -
CDR3 DNA: TGTGCCAGCAGTTTAGTAATCGGGGGAGTAGACACTGAAGCTTTCTTT
CDR3 protein: CASSLVIGGVDTEAFF

D gene: -
CDR3 length: 17
J gene: TRBJ2-2
V gene: TRBV7-9
clone size: -
CDR3 DNA: TGTGCCAGCAGCCACAAGGACAGTCGTTTTATGACCGGGGAGCTGTTTTTT
CDR3 protein: CASSHKDSRFMTGELFF

D gene: TRBD2
CDR3 length: 14
J gene: TRBJ2-7
V gene: TRBV15
clone size: once
CDR3 DNA: TGTGCCACCAGCAGAGGGGACTACCCCTACGAGCAGTACTTC
CDR3 protein: CATSRGDYPYEQYF

D gene: TRBD1
CDR3 length: 14
J gene: TRBJ1-4
V gene: TRBV7-8
clone size: once
CDR3 DNA: TGTGCCAGCAGCCAGACAGGGCGGTACGAAAAACTGTTTTTT
CDR3 protein: CASSQTGRYEKLFF

D gene: TRBD1
CDR3 length: 14
J gene: TRBJ2-7
V gene: TRBV30
clone size: -
CDR3 DNA: TGTGCCTGGGTACGACAGGGGATTCTCCACGAGCAGTACTTC
CDR3 protein: CAWVRQGILHEQYF

D gene: TRBD2
CDR3 length: 16
J gene: TRBJ2-7
V gene: TRBV5-6
clone size: -
CDR3 DNA: TGTGCCAGCAGCCCGGCGGATAGCGGGAGGCCCGGCGAGCAGTACTTC
CDR3 protein: CASSPADSGRPGEQYF

D gene: TRBD1
CDR3 length: 17
J gene: TRBJ1-2
V gene: TRBV5-7
clone size: -
CDR3 DNA: TGTGCCACCCGCCCTGGAGGACAGGGGATAACTAACTATGGCTACACCTTC
CDR3 protein: CATRPGGQGITNYGYTF

D gene: -
CDR3 length: 16
J gene: TRBJ1-1
V gene: TRBV6-6
clone size: once
CDR3 DNA: TGTGCCAGCAGTTACTCGACAGGCCTAATGAACACTGAAGCTTTCTTT
CDR3 protein: CASSYSTGLMNTEAFF

D gene: -
CDR3 length: 11
J gene: TRBJ2-1
V gene: TRBV9
clone size: -
CDR3 DNA: TGTGCCAGCAGCAACTACAATGAGCAGTTCTTC
CDR3 protein: CASSNYNEQFF

D gene: -
CDR3 length: 15
J gene: TRBJ2-1
V gene: TRBV27
clone size: -
CDR3 DNA: TGTGCCAGCAGTTTGACCCACAGGGCCAGGGTTGAGCAGTTCTTC
CDR3 protein: CASSLTHRARVEQFF

D gene: -
CDR3 length: 16
J gene: TRBJ1-1
V gene: TRBV4-1
clone size: -
CDR3 DNA: TGCGCCAGCAGCCAATGGGCGGGGGGCAGGGGCACTGAAGCTTTCTTT
CDR3 protein: CASSQWAGGRGTEAFF

D gene: -
CDR3 length: 13
J gene: TRBJ2-1
V gene: TRBV5-5
clone size: once
CDR3 DNA: TGTGCCAGCTTGGAGCGAGGAGACAATGAGCAGTTCTTC
CDR3 protein: CASLERGDNEQFF

D gene: -
CDR3 length: 16
J gene: TRBJ2-5
V gene: TRBV14
clone size: -
CDR3 DNA: TGTGCCAGCAGCCAAGATTTCATCGGGAGACAAGAGACCCAGTACTTC
CDR3 protein: CASSQDFIGRQETQYF

D gene: TRBD2
CDR3 length: 16
J gene: TRBJ2-3
V gene: TRBV9
clone size: -
CDR3 DNA: TGTGCCAGCAGCGTAACACTAGCGGGAGTCTCAGATACGCAGTATTTT
CDR3 protein: CASSVTLAGVSDTQYF

D gene: -
CDR3 length: 14
J gene: TRBJ2-2
V gene: TRBV5-6
clone size: -
CDR3 DNA: TGTGCCAGCAGCTTGGGGGCGAACGCCGGGGAGCTGTTTTTT
CDR3 protein: CASSLGANAGELFF

D gene: -
CDR3 length: 14
J gene: TRBJ2-2
V gene: TRBV28
clone size: -
CDR3 DNA: TGTGCCAGCAGTTTAGGTGGGAACACCGGGGAGCTGTTTTTT
CDR3 protein: CASSLGGNTGELFF

D gene: -
CDR3 length: 13
J gene: TRBJ2-7
V gene: TRBV6-1
clone size: -
CDR3 DNA: TGTGCCAGCATGCAGGGTTCATCCTACGAGCAGTACTTC
CDR3 protein: CASMQGSSYEQYF

D gene: -
CDR3 length: 13
J gene: TRBJ2-7
V gene: TRBV27
clone size: -
CDR3 DNA: TGTGCCAGCAGTTTATCGTCTACCTACGAGCAGTACTTC
CDR3 protein: CASSLSSTYEQYF

D gene: -
CDR3 length: 14
J gene: TRBJ2-7
V gene: TRBV9
clone size: once
CDR3 DNA: TGTGCCAGCAGCCCGCGGGACCGCCACTACGAGCAGTACTTC
CDR3 protein: CASSPRDRHYEQYF

D gene: -
CDR3 length: 14
J gene: TRBJ2-1
V gene: TRBV28
clone size: -
CDR3 DNA: TGTGCCACCAAACTTGCGAGCTCCTACAATGAGCAGTTCTTC
CDR3 protein: CATKLASSYNEQFF

D gene: -
CDR3 length: 13
J gene: TRBJ2-7
V gene: TRBV7-9
clone size: -
CDR3 DNA: TGTGCCAGCAGCTTCCGGGTCCCCAACGAGCAGTACTTC
CDR3 protein: CASSFRVPNEQYF

D gene: -
CDR3 length: 13
J gene: TRBJ2-2
V gene: TRBV27
clone size: -
CDR3 DNA: TGTGCCAGCAGACGACTCGACACCGGGGAGCTGTTTTTT
CDR3 protein: CASRRLDTGELFF

D gene: TRBD2
CDR3 length: 17
J gene: TRBJ2-1
V gene: TRBV7-3
clone size: -
CDR3 DNA: TGTGCCAGCAGTTCCTTTAGCGGGAGAAGCTCCTACAATGAGCAGTTCTTC
CDR3 protein: CASSSFSGRSSYNEQFF

D gene: TRBD2
CDR3 length: 19
J gene: TRBJ2-2
V gene: TRBV4-3
clone size: -
CDR3 DNA: TGCGCCAGCAGCCACAGACTAGCGGGAGGGCCTATTAACACCGGGGAGCTGTTTTTT
CDR3 protein: CASSHRLAGGPINTGELFF

D gene: -
CDR3 length: 15
J gene: TRBJ1-5
V gene: TRBV10-3
clone size: -
CDR3 DNA: TGTGCCATCAGTGAAGTTATTGGGTACAATCAGCCCCAGCATTTT
CDR3 protein: CAISEVIGYNQPQHF

D gene: TRBD1
CDR3 length: 14
J gene: TRBJ2-2
V gene: TRBV27
clone size: -
CDR3 DNA: TGTGCCAGCAGTAGCAGGGGGCGCCCCGGGGAGCTGTTTTTT
CDR3 protein: CASSSRGRPGELFF

D gene: -
CDR3 length: 16
J gene: TRBJ1-2
V gene: TRBV21-1
clone size: -
CDR3 DNA: TGTGCCAGCAGCAAAGCGGATACCGGGTTTAACTATGGCTACACCTTC
CDR3 protein: CASSKADTGFNYGYTF

D gene: -
CDR3 length: 14
J gene: TRBJ1-5
V gene: TRBV27
clone size: -
CDR3 DNA: TGTGCCAGCAGTTTTGGGAGAGGTGCTCAGCCCCAGCATTTT
CDR3 protein: CASSFGRGAQPQHF

D gene: -
CDR3 length: 13
J gene: TRBJ2-7
V gene: TRBV30
clone size: -
CDR3 DNA: TGTGCCTGGAGTACACACCAGGGCAGCGAGCAGTACTTC
CDR3 protein: CAWSTHQGSEQYF

D gene: -
CDR3 length: 12
J gene: TRBJ1-1
V gene: TRBV2
clone size: -
CDR3 DNA: TGTGCCAGCAGGGGATCGGTCACTGAAGCTTTCTTT
CDR3 protein: CASRGSVTEAFF

D gene: TRBD2
CDR3 length: 15
J gene: TRBJ2-1
V gene: TRBV9
clone size: -
CDR3 DNA: TGTGCCAGCAGCGTAGTCCCAGCGGGAAGCTATGAGCAGTTCTTC
CDR3 protein: CASSVVPAGSYEQFF

D gene: -
CDR3 length: 13
J gene: TRBJ1-2
V gene: TRBV10-2
clone size: -
CDR3 DNA: TGCGCCAGCAGTGACAGGGCCATCTATGGCTACACCTTC
CDR3 protein: CASSDRAIYGYTF

D gene: -
CDR3 length: 17
J gene: TRBJ1-3
V gene: TRBV4-1
clone size: -
CDR3 DNA: TGCGCCAGCAGCCAAGATGGGTGGCAGACGCGTGGAAACACCATATATTTT
CDR3 protein: CASSQDGWQTRGNTIYF

D gene: -
CDR3 length: 14
J gene: TRBJ2-1
V gene: TRBV10-2
clone size: -
CDR3 DNA: TGCGCCAGCAGTGTTCTAGAAACCTACAATGAGCAGTTCTTC
CDR3 protein: CASSVLETYNEQFF

D gene: TRBD1
CDR3 length: 16
J gene: TRBJ1-2
V gene: TRBV27
clone size: -
CDR3 DNA: TGTGCCAGCAGTCCGCATAAGGGACAGTACAACTATGGCTACACCTTC
CDR3 protein: CASSPHKGQYNYGYTF

D gene: -
CDR3 length: 13
J gene: TRBJ1-1
V gene: TRBV6-5
clone size: -
CDR3 DNA: TGTGCCAGCAGTTACCCAGGGTCCCCTGAAGCTTTCTTT
CDR3 protein: CASSYPGSPEAFF

D gene: TRBD1
CDR3 length: 15
J gene: TRBJ1-5
V gene: TRBV2
clone size: -
CDR3 DNA: TGTGCCAGCAGTGGACAGGGTATGAGCAATCAGCCCCAGCATTTT
CDR3 protein: CASSGQGMSNQPQHF

D gene: -
CDR3 length: 20
J gene: TRBJ2-7
V gene: TRBV7-8
clone size: once
CDR3 DNA: TGTGCCAGCAGCCCTGGGGGGAGAGGTGGCGGGGATAAAGACTCCTACGAGCAGTACTTC
CDR3 protein: CASSPGGRGGGDKDSYEQYF

D gene: -
CDR3 length: 15
J gene: TRBJ2-3
V gene: TRBV5-8
clone size: -
CDR3 DNA: TGTGCCAGCAGCTTGGGAGTTTCTAGCACAGATACGCAGTATTTT
CDR3 protein: CASSLGVSSTDTQYF

D gene: TRBD2
CDR3 length: 13
J gene: TRBJ2-1
V gene: TRBV10-3
clone size: -
CDR3 DNA: TGTGCCATCTTAGCGGGAGAGTCGAATGAGCAGTTCTTC
CDR3 protein: CAILAGESNEQFF